This entry features one T cell receptor beta chain sequence. This record belongs to a study of blood T cell repertoires in COVID-19. In the original analysis: Researchers report that nucleated cell counts were estimated from reference gene primer amplification. Only in-frame clones appear in the TCRdb table, and some are missing; sequencing was by immunoSEQ multiplex PCR. V, J and clone size are taken as reported in that table, and D and trimming were inferred from the DNA itself. The sample contains about 250,000 clones, around 86% of which appear only once. Sample: peripheral blood. The clonotype was recovered from a woman aged 55 to 70 who had recovered from COVID-19.

DNA for the CDR3: TGTGCCAGCAGCCCCGGGACAGGGCGGGCCAAAAACATTCAGTACTTC. Residues: CASSPGTGRAKNIQYF. V is TRBV9 and J is TRBJ2-4, with 9 bases lining up with TRBD1. CDR1 is SGDLS and CDR2 is YYNGEE in the germline V gene. The ends lost 4 bases at V and 1 base at J; junction bases unmatched: 6. CDR3 length equals 16 residues.